The 21 T cell receptor beta chains reported below all come from one sample, sequenced in a study of CD8 T cells in Susac syndrome. RNA amounts of roughly 0.5 to 1 ug underwent reverse transcription with random hexamers. A single record per CDR3 protein comes from TCRdb applying MiXCR to the immunoSEQ multiplex PCR reads. The data show about 130,000 distinct CDR3 sequences, about 94% seen once. The sequencing input was CD4+ T cells from PBMCs. The receptors were sampled from a human donor with multiple sclerosis.

The CDR3 DNA is TGTGCCAGTAGTTACCCGCAGGGGGCCGGGCAGCCCCAGCATTTT. Its translation is CASSYPQGAGQPQHF. The rearrangement links TRBV19 to TRBJ1-5, with 8 bases that match TRBD1. This CDR3 has 15 amino acids. Looked up from germline, CDR1 is LNHDA and CDR2 is SQIVND (reference sequence). With V trimmed by 5 bases and J by 7 bases, 10 bases remained unmatched.

The chain employs TRBV30 and TRBJ1-6; 8 nucleotides agree with TRBD1. The CDR3 is 15 residues long. Per germline, CDR1 GTSNPN and CDR2 SVGIG (reference sequence). The CDR3 bases are TGTGCGTACCTCAGGGGGCATGGTTCATACTCACCCCTCCACTTT. Translated, it gives CAYLRGHGSYSPLHF. Using reference TRBV30 and TRBJ1-6 for the parts outside the CDR3, the full variable domain is SQTIHQWPATLVQPVGSPLSLECTVEGTSNPNLYWYRQAAGRGLQLLFYSVGIGQISSEVPQNLSASRPQDRQFILSSKKLLLSDSGFYLCAYLRGHGSYSPLHFGNGTRLTVT.

This sequence joins TRBV5-4 and TRBJ2-5; D is uncertain. There are 14 residues in the CDR3. CDR1 and CDR2 from the germline V gene are SGHNT and YYREEE (reference sequence). The V end lost 3 bases, the J end lost 2 bases, and 11 bases lay between the germline ends. The CDR3 DNA reads as TGTGCCAGCAGCTCTTCGGCCGCACAAGAGACCCAGTACTTC. Its protein product is CASSSSAAQETQYF.

The genes are TRBV9 and TRBJ1-5; D gene uncertain. V was clipped by 3 bases and J by 0 bases, with 10 bases between them. From germline, CDR1 is SGDLS and CDR2 YYNGEE. This CDR3 is built from 15 residues. CDR3 in DNA: TGTGCCAGCAGCGAAGACATGTATAGCAATCAGCCCCAGCATTTT. Translated, it gives CASSEDMYSNQPQHF.

This chain joins TRBV6-5 and TRBJ2-7; the D call may be TRBD1 or TRBD2 (5 bases each). The CDR3 extends over 14 amino acids. Between the trimmed V and J ends, which lost 2 bases and 3 bases, there was a span of 11 bases. CDR1 is MNHEY and CDR2 is SVGAGI in the germline V gene. This CDR3 is CASSYGGMVYEQYF. The CDR3 region has the DNA TGTGCCAGCAGTTACGGGGGAATGGTCTACGAGCAGTACTTC.

This CDR3 is CASSTRGPTRTEAFF. In nucleotides, the CDR3 is TGTGCCAGCAGCACGAGAGGACCGACTCGCACTGAAGCTTTCTTT. J is TRBJ1-1 and V is TRBV7-2; D is ambiguous. This CDR3 region has 15 residues. Germline values: CDR1 SGHTA, CDR2 FQGNSA. V gave up 5 bases and J gave up 4 bases, with 17 bases separating them.

V is TRBV25-1 and J is TRBJ2-1; D unresolved. The germline V gene encodes CDR1 MGHDK and CDR2 SYGVNS. This CDR3 spans 11 amino acids. V was pared by 4 bases and J by 12 bases, with 10 bases between. This chain's CDR3 is CASSALDGQFF. Written as DNA, the CDR3 is TGTGCCAGCAGTGCCTTAGATGGGCAGTTCTTC.

Only one count was recorded for this clonotype. The genes are TRBV5-4 and TRBJ2-7; D possibly corresponds to TRBD1 (6 bases). This CDR3 comprises 12 residues. Germline lookup yields CDR1 SGHNT and CDR2 YYREEE (reference sequence). Trimming cost V 2 bases and J 7 bases, with 10 bases left between them. CDR3 DNA sequence: TGTGCCAGCAGCTTCAACAGGGTTGAGCAGTACTTC. This sequence encodes CASSFNRVEQYF.

CDR3 nucleotides: TGTGCCTGGAGTGTAAGGACTGAGCAGTTCTTC. This codes for CAWSVRTEQFF. The chain is built from TRBV30 and TRBJ2-1; no definite D call. The CDR3 is 11 residues long. V was shortened by 0 bases and J by 9 bases, with 6 bases between the two germline ends. Germline CDR1 is GTSNPN and CDR2 is SVGIG (reference sequence).

The chain has TRBV29-1 and TRBJ1-5; D uncertain. Germline V gene data show CDR1 as SQVTM and CDR2 as ANQGSEA. V lost 2 bases to trimming and J lost 3 bases, with 8 bases between them. CDR3 length equals 13 residues. For the CDR3, the DNA is TGCAGCGTTGAAACGCAGCCCAATCAGCCCCAGCATTTT. Encoded protein: CSVETQPNQPQHF.

This chain connects TRBV5-1 to TRBJ1-2; 10 positions match TRBD1. CDR1 is SGHRS, CDR2 YFSETQ, per germline. This CDR3 comprises 15 residues. V dropped 1 base and J dropped 6; count of bases not matched to a gene: 6. The CDR3 DNA reads as TGCGCCAGCAGCTTGAGACCCGGGACAGGGGATGGCTACACCTTC. Translated: CASSLRPGTGDGYTF.

V usage is TRBV12-3 or TRBV12-4 and J usage is TRBJ2-5; 7 bases are a match to TRBD1. The CDR3 consists of 14 residues. Trimming took 5 bases from V and 5 from J; bases not matched to a gene: 8. This CDR3 is CASSIRGQRETQYF. CDR3 DNA sequence: TGTGCCAGCAGTATTAGGGGACAGAGGGAGACCCAGTACTTC.

The V call is TRBV7-8, the J call TRBJ2-5; D remains unclear. The CDR3 is made up of 13 amino acids. Germline V gene data show CDR1 as SGHVS and CDR2 as FQNEAQ. V shed 1 base and J shed 4 bases, with 7 bases lying between them. The CDR3, as DNA: TGTGCCAGCAGCTTAGGCCAAAGAGAGACCCAGTACTTC. The encoded protein is CASSLGQRETQYF.

V and J are TRBV4-1 and TRBJ2-1; no definite D call. CDR1 is MGHRA, CDR2 YSYEKL, per germline. This CDR3 comprises 13 residues. V lost 0 bases to trimming and J lost 9 bases, with 9 bases between them. The CDR3 DNA reads TGCGCCAGCAGCCAAGACTTGGGCTTTGAGCAGTTCTTC. It is translated as CASSQDLGFEQFF.

The chain is built from TRBV10-3 and TRBJ2-3; D not resolved. The CDR3 covers 13 residues. Germline CDR1 reads ENHRY; CDR2 reads SYGVKD. V lost 6 bases to trimming and J lost 3 bases, with 10 bases between them. The CDR3 region has the DNA TGTGCCATCAGCCTTGGCGGTACAGATACGCAGTATTTT. Translated: CAISLGGTDTQYF.

The chain couples TRBV6-2 or TRBV6-3 to TRBJ1-2, with D uncertain. Germline values: CDR1 MNHEY, CDR2 SVGEGT. The CDR3 sequence is 14 residues long. Trimming removed 1 base at V and 8 bases at J, with 14 bases between. CDR3 sequence (DNA): TGTGCCAGCAGTTACTTGGCCCAGGATGAGGGCTACACCTTC. Protein: CASSYLAQDEGYTF.

The chain recombines TRBV10-1 with TRBJ2-7; D uncertain. The germline gives CDR1 WNHNN, CDR2 SYGVQD (reference sequence). Trimming stripped 3 bases from V and 2 bases from J, with 14 bases between. This CDR3 has 15 amino acids. The CDR3 protein is CASSEVPSWAYEQYF. The DNA of the CDR3 is TGCGCCAGCAGTGAAGTCCCCTCCTGGGCCTACGAGCAGTACTTC.

The gene calls are TRBV7-2 and TRBJ2-7, with D possibly matching TRBD2 (6 bases). Germline V gene lookup returns CDR1 SGHTA and CDR2 FQGNSA. The CDR3 runs to 15 residues. The V end was cut by 5 bases, the J end by 3 bases, with 17 bases between. The CDR3 bases are TGTGCCAGCAGCCAGACCGTGGCGGGGTACTACGAGCAGTACTTC. It encodes CASSQTVAGYYEQYF.

V and J are TRBV30 and TRBJ1-5; 8 nucleotides agree with TRBD1. The CDR3 spans 14 residues. In germline, CDR1 is GTSNPN, CDR2 SVGIG (reference sequence). V dropped 5 bases and J dropped 6; count of bases not matched to a gene: 9. The CDR3 sequence: CAWATGAEVQPQHF. The DNA of the CDR3 is TGTGCCTGGGCGACAGGGGCTGAAGTTCAGCCCCAGCATTTT.

The V gene is TRBV12-5, the J gene TRBJ2-3; D ambiguous. Germline CDR1 LGHNT, CDR2 FRNRAP. With 5 bases removed from V and 5 bases from J, the gap between germline ends came to 11 bases. The CDR3 is 13 amino acids. The CDR3 reads CASGPRDLDTQYF. CDR3 sequence (DNA): TGTGCTAGTGGTCCAAGGGATTTAGATACGCAGTATTTT.

The rearrangement links TRBV18 to TRBJ1-2; D not certain. V lost 0 bases and J 8 bases, leaving 7 bases between the germline ends. This CDR3 has 12 residues. Germline V gene lookup returns CDR1 KGHSH and CDR2 LQKENI. CDR3 DNA: TGTGCCAGCTCACCACCAGGATACGGCTACACCTTC. Translated: CASSPPGYGYTF.